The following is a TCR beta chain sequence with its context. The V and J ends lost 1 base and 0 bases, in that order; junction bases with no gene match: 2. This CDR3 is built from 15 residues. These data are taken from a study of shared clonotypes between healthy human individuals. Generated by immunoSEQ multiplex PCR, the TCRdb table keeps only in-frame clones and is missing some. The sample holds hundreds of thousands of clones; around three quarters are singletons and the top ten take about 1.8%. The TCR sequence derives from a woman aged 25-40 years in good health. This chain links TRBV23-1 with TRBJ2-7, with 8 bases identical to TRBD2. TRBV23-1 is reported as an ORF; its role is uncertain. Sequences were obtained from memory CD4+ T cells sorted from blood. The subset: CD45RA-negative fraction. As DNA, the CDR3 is TGCGCCAGCAGTCAATTTAGCGGGACCTCCTACGAGCAGTACTTC. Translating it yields CASSQFSGTSYEQYF.